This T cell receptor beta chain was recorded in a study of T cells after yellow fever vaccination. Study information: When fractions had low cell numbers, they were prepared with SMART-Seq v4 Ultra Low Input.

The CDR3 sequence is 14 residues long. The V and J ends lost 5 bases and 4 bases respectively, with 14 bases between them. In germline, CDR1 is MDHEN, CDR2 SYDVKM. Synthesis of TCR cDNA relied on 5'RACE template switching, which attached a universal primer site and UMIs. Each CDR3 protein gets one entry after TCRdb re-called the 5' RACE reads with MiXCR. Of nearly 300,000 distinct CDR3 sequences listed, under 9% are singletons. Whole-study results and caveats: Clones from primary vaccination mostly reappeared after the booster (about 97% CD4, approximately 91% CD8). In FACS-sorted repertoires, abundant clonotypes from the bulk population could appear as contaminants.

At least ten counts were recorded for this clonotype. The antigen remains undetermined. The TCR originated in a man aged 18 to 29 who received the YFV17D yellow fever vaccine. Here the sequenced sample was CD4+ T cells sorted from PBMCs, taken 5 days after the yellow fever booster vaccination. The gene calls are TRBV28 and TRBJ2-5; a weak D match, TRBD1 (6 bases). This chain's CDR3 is CASSPRQAGETQYF. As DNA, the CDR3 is TGTGCCAGCAGTCCCCGACAGGCCGGAGAGACCCAGTACTTC.